This T cell receptor beta chain was sequenced in a study of graft-versus-host responses after intestinal transplantation. Germline V gene data show CDR1 as MNHNS and CDR2 as SASEGT. This CDR3 has 15 amino acids. Trimming pared 3 bases from V and 3 bases from J, leaving 9 bases between. Worth noting for this clone: Its target is unknown.

The data were produced by immunoSEQ multiplex PCR, yet TCRdb's version contains in-frame clones alone and is incomplete. The data contain about 88,000 clones, approximately 90% of them singletons. The chain has TRBV6-1 and TRBJ2-6; no firm D call. The TCR sequence derives from a human donor who was the organ donor for an intestinal transplant. This material consisted of unstimulated CD4+ T cells sorted from spleen or lymph node cells, taken before transplant. CDR3 bases: TGTGCCAGCAGTGACCGGTCTGGTGGGGCCAACGTCCTGACTTTC. Amino acids: CASSDRSGGANVLTF.